Listed below are T cell receptor beta chains from one sample, sequenced in a study of cytomegalovirus exposure and HLA in healthy donors. Assay used: immunoSEQ multiplex PCR; TCRdb lists only in-frame clones, some missing. The profile shows about 120,000 clones, over 70% of them singletons. Sequencing was done on a sample of PBMCs. The receptors come from a woman in her thirties or forties in good health and CMV-seropositive. CDR3s include the opening cysteine and the closing phenylalanine or tryptophan. A D gene is named only where the DNA matches it firmly. Not all rows give a size; the values are once, few, many and, for expanded clones, a class.

v_gene	d_gene	abundance	j_gene	CDR3nt	CDR3aa
TRBV5-5	-	-	TRBJ1-2	TGTGCCAGCAACCAGGACATCCCTAACTATGGCTACACCTTC	CASNQDIPNYGYTF
TRBV5-4	-	-	TRBJ1-6	TGTGCCAGCAGCTTGGCGCAGGCCGAATTGACCCTCCACTTT	CASSLAQAELTLHF
TRBV11-3	TRBD2	-	TRBJ2-1	TGTGCCAGCAGCTTAGAAACTAGCGGGGGCAATGAGCAGTTCTTC	CASSLETSGGNEQFF
TRBV2	TRBD1	-	TRBJ1-4	TGTGCCAACAAAGGGGGGGACAGGGGTGAAAAACTGTTTTTT	CANKGGDRGEKLFF
TRBV4-3	TRBD2	-	TRBJ2-7	TGCGCCAGCAGCCACAGCGGGACTAGCGGGATATACGAGCAGTACTTC	CASSHSGTSGIYEQYF
TRBV5-1	-	-	TRBJ1-1	TGCGCCAGCAGCAGGATTTACGAGGATACTGAAGCTTTCTTT	CASSRIYEDTEAFF
TRBV7-6	TRBD1	-	TRBJ1-3	TGTGCCAGCAGCCCCGGCCCCAGGACAGGGAGTCGCGGAAACACCATATATTTT	CASSPGPRTGSRGNTIYF
TRBV5-6	TRBD1	once	TRBJ1-4	TGTGCCAGCAGCTCCCGGGACAGCGAAAAACTGTTTTTT	CASSSRDSEKLFF
TRBV4-1	-	-	TRBJ1-4	TGCGCCAGCAGCCAACCAGGGGAAGCTAATGAAAAACTGTTTTTT	CASSQPGEANEKLFF
TRBV9	TRBD2	-	TRBJ2-7	TGTGCCAGCAGCGTAGTGGATCTATCAGCGGGGGAGCAGTACTTC	CASSVVDLSAGEQYF
TRBV5-1	-	-	TRBJ2-5	TGCGCCAGCAGCCCAAGGACAGAAACCATCGCAGAGACCCAGTACTTC	CASSPRTETIAETQYF